This T cell receptor (beta chain) was identified in a study of cytomegalovirus exposure and HLA in healthy donors. This clone appeared a few times. Germline V gene data show CDR1 as MNHNY and CDR2 as SVGAGI (reference sequence). The CDR3 totals 13 residues. The V gene lost 3 bases and the J gene lost 6 bases, with 11 bases spanning the gap. Both 60 Vbeta primers and 13 Jbeta primers went into the PCR. Generated by immunoSEQ multiplex PCR, the TCRdb table keeps only in-frame clones and is missing some. The sample consists of roughly 120,000 clones, around three quarters of them appearing once. The sequencing input was PBMCs. This TCR derives from a human donor in good health. This chain joins TRBV6-6 and TRBJ2-5, with a tentative D call TRBD2 (5 bases). CDR3 bases: TGTGCCAGCAGTTATAGAGGGCGAAAGACCCAGTACTTC. Protein product: CASSYRGRKTQYF.